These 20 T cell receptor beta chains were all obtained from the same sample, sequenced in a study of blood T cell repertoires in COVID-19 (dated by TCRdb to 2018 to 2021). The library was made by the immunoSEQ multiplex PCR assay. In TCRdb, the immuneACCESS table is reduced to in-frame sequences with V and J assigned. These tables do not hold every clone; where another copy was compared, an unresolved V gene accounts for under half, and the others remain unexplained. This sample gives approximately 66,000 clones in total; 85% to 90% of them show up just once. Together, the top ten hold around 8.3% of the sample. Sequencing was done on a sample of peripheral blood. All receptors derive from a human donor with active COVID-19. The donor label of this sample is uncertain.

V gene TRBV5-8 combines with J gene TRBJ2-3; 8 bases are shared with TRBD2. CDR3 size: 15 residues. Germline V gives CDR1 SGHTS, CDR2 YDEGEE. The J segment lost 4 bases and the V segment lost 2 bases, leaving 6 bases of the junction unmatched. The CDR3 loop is CASSLLGGVPDTQYF. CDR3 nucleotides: TGTGCCAGCAGCTTACTCGGGGGGGTACCAGATACGCAGTATTTT.

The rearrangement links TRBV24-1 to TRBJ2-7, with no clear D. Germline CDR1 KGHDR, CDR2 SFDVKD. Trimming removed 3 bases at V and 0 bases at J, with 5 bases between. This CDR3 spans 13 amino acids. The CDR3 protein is CATSDPSSYEQYF. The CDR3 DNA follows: TGTGCCACCAGTGATCCGAGCTCCTACGAGCAGTACTTC.

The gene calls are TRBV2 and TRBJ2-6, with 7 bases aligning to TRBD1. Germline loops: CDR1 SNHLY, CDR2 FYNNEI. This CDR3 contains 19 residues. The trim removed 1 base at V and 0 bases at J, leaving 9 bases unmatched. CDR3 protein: CASSEERGLPSSGANVLTF. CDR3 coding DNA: TGTGCCAGCAGTGAAGAAAGGGGGCTCCCAAGCTCTGGGGCCAACGTCCTGACTTTC.

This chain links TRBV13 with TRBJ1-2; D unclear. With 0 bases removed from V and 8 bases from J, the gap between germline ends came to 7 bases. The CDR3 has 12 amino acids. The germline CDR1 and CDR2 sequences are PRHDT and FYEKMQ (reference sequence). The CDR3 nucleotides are TGTGCCAGCAGCTTAGGCGCCGGGGGCTACACCTTC. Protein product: CASSLGAGGYTF.

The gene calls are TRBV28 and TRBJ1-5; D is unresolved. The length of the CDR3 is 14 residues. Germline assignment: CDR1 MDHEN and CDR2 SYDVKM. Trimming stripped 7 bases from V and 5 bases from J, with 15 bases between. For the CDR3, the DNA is TGTGCCAGCAATGAGGGATTCATTTATCAGCCCCAGCATTTT. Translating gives CASNEGFIYQPQHF.

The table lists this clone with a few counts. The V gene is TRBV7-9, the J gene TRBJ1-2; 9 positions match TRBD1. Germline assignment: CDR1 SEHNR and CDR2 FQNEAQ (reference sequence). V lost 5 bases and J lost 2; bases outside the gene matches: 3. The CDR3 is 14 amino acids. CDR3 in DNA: TGTGCCAGCAGCACCGGACAGGGGAACTATGGCTACACCTTC. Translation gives CASSTGQGNYGYTF.

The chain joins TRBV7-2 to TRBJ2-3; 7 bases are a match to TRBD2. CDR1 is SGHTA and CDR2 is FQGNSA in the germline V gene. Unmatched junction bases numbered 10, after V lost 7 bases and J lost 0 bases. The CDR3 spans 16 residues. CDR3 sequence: CASIRLADTSTDTQYF. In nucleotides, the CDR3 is TGTGCCAGCATCAGGCTAGCGGATACTAGCACAGATACGCAGTATTTT.

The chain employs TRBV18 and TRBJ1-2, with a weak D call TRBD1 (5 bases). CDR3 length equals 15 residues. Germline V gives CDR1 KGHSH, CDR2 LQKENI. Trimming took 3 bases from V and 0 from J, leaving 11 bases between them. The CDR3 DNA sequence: TGTGCCAGCTCACCGCAGACAGAAACTAACTATGGCTACACCTTC. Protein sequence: CASSPQTETNYGYTF.

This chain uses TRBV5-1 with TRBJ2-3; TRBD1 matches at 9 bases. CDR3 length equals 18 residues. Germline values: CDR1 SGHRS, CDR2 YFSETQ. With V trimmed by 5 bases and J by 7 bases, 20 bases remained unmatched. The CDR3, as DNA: TGCGCCAGCAGGCCCGGGACAGGGATAGTAGCGGTCTCTCATACGCAGTATTTT. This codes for CASRPGTGIVAVSHTQYF.

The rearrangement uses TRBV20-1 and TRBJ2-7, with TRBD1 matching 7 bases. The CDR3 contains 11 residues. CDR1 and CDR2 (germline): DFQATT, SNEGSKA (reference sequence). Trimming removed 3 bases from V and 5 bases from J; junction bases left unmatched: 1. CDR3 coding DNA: TGCAGTGCTAGGGGGACAGACGAGCAGTACTTC. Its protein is CSARGTDEQYF.

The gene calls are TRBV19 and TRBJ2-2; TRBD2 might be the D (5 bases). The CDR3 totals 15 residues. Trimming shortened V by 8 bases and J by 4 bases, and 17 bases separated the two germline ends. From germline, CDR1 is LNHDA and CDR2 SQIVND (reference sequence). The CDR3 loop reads CASPGSRTSTGELFF. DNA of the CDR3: TGTGCCAGTCCGGGGAGTCGTACCAGCACCGGGGAGCTGTTTTTT. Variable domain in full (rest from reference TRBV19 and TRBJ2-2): DGGITQSPKYLFRKEGQNVTLSCEQNLNHDAMYWYRQDPGQGLRLIYYSQIVNDFQKGDIAEGYSVSREKKESFPLTVTSAQKNPTAFYLCASPGSRTSTGELFFGEGSRLTVL.

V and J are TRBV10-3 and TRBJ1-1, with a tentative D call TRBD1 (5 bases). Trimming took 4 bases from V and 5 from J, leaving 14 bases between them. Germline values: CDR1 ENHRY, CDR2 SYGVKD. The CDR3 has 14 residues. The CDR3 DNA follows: TGTGCCATCAGTGTAGGGGTCGAAGGGACTGAAGCTTTCTTT. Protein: CAISVGVEGTEAFF.

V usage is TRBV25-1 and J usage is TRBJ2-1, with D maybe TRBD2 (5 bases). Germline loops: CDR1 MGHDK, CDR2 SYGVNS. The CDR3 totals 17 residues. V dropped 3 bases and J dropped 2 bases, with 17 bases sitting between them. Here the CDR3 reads CASSEELLVPPYNEQFF. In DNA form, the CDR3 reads TGTGCCAGCAGTGAGGAACTACTAGTCCCACCCTACAATGAGCAGTTCTTC.

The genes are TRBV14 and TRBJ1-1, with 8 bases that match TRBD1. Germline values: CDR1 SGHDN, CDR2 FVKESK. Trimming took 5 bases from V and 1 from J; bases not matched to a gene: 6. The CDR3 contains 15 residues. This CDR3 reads CASSSDRGPNTEAFF. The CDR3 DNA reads TGTGCCAGCAGCTCCGACAGGGGTCCGAACACTGAAGCTTTCTTT.

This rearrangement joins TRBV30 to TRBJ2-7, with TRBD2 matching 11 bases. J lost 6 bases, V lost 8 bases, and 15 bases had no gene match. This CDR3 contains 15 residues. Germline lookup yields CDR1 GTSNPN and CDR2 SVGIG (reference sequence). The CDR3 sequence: CATSIVSGRAAEQYF. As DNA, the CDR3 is TGTGCCACCTCGATAGTTAGCGGGAGGGCCGCCGAGCAGTACTTC.

The CDR3 DNA follows: TGTGCCAGCAGTGAAATCTGGGACAGTCCAACCTACGAGCAGTACTTC. Protein: CASSEIWDSPTYEQYF. This chain joins TRBV2 and TRBJ2-7; 7 bases match TRBD1. Germline V gives CDR1 SNHLY, CDR2 FYNNEI. The junction had 9 bases not matched to a gene; V was cut back by 2 bases and J by 2 bases. The CDR3 runs to 16 residues.

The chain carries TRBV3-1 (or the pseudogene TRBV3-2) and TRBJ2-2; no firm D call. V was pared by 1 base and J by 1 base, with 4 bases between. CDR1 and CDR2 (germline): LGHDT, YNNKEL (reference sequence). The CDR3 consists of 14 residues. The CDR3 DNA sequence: TGTGCCAGCAGCCAAGTCCTGAACACCGGGGAGCTGTTTTTT. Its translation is CASSQVLNTGELFF.

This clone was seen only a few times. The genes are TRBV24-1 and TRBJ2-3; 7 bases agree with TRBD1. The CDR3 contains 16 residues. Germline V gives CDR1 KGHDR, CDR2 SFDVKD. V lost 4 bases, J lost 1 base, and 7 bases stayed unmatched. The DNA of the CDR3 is TGTGCCACCAGTGACAGAGGAGGACAGGGCACAGATACGCAGTATTTT. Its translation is CATSDRGGQGTDTQYF.

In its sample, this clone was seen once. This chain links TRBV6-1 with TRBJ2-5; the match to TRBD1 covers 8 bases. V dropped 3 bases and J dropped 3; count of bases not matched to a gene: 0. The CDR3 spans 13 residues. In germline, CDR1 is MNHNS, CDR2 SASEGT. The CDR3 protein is CASSEDREETQYF. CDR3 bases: TGTGCCAGCAGTGAGGACAGGGAAGAGACCCAGTACTTC.

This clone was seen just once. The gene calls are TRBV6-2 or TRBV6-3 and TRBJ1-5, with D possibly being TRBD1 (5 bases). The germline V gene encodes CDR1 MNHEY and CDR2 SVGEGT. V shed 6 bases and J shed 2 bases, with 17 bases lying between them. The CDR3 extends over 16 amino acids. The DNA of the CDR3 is TGTGCCAGCAGCGCCACCAGGACACTGCGCAATCAGCCCCAGCATTTT. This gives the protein CASSATRTLRNQPQHF.